The sequence of this T cell receptor beta chain was determined in a study of cytomegalovirus exposure and HLA in healthy donors. Whole-study results and caveats: Segments of the TCR beta V type were, in most cases, productive about 87% or about 30% of the time in an earlier analysis. Apart from CMV serostatus, no immune exposure information was available.

Per germline, CDR1 KGHSH and CDR2 LQKENI. Trimming shortened V by 3 bases and J by 6 bases, and 18 bases separated the two germline ends. The CDR3 length is 16 residues. Amplification used 60 Vbeta primers and 13 Jbeta primers. The repertoire was sequenced with immunoSEQ multiplex PCR; TCRdb's copy has only in-frame clones and lacks some. The sample gives about 190,000 clones, roughly 80% of which show up once; roughly 1.5% is in the top ten. A remark on this clone: Its antigen is still unknown.

This receptor was identified in a woman aged 18-29 years in good health and CMV-seronegative. The sample consisted of PBMCs. V gene TRBV18 combines with J gene TRBJ2-4, with D tentatively TRBD2 (6 bases). CDR3 in DNA: TGTGCCAGCTCACCGTCGGGGGATTGGGGTAGAAACATTCAGTACTTC. It encodes CASSPSGDWGRNIQYF.